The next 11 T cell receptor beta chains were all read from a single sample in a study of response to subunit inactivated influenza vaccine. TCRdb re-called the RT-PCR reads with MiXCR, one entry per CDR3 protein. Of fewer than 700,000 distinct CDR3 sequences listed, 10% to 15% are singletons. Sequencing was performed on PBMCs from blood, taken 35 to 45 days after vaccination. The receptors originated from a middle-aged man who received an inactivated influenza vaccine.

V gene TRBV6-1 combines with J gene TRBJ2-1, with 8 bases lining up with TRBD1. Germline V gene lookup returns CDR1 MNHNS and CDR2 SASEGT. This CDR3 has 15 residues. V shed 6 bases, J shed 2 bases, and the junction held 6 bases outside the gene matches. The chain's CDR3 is CASSPGQDAYNEQFF. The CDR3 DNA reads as TGTGCCAGCAGCCCGGGACAGGACGCCTACAATGAGCAGTTCTTC.

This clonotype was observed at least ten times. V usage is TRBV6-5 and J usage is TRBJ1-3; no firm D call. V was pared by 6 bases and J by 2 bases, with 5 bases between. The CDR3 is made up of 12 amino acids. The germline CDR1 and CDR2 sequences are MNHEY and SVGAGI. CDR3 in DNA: TGTGCCAGCAGAGGAGCTGGAAACACCATATATTTT. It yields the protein CASRGAGNTIYF.

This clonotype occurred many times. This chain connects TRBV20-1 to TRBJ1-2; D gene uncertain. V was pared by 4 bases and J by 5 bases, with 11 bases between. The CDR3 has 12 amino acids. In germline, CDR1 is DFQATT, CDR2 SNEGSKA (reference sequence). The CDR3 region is CSAKVDHYGYTF. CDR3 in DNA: TGCAGTGCTAAAGTGGACCATTATGGCTACACCTTC.

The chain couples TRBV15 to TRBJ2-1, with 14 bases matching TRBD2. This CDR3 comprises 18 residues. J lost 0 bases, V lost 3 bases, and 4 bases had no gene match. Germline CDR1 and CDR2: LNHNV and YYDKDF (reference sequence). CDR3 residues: CATSRTSGRAASYNEQFF. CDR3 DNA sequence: TGTGCCACCAGCAGGACTAGCGGGAGGGCCGCCTCCTACAATGAGCAGTTCTTC.

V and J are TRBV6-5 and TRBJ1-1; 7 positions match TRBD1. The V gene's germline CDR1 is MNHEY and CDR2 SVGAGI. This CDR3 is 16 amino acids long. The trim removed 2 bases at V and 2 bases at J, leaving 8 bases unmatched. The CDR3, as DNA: TGTGCCAGCAGTTACCCCCCCGGGACAGACAACACTGAAGCTTTCTTT. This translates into CASSYPPGTDNTEAFF.

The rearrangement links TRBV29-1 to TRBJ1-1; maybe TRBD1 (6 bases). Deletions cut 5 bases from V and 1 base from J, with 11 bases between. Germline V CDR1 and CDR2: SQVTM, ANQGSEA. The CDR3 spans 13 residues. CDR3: CSVRRDTNTEAFF. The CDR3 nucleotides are TGCAGCGTTCGCAGGGACACGAACACTGAAGCTTTCTTT.

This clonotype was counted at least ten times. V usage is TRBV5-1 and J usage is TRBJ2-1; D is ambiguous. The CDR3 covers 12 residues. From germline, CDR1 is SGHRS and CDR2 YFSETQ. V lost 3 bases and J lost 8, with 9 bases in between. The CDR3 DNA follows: TGCGCCAGCAGCTCCGGCTTTTATGAGCAGTTCTTC. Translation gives CASSSGFYEQFF.

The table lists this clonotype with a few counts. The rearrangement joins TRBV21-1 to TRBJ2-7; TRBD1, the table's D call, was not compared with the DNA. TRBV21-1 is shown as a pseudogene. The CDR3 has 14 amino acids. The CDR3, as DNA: TGTGCCAGCAGAGACAGGGGATGGTACTACGAGCAGTACTTC. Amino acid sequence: CASRDRGWYYEQYF.

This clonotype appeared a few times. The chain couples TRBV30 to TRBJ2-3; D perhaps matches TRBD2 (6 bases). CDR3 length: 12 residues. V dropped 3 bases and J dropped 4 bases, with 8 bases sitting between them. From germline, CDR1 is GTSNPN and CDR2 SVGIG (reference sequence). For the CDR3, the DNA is TGTGCCTGGAGCGGGAGCGCAGATACGCAGTATTTT. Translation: CAWSGSADTQYF.

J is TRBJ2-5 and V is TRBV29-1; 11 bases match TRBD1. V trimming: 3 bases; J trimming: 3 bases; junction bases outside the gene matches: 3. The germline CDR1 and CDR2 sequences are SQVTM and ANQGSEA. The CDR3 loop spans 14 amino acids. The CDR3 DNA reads TGCAGCGTTGACGGGACAGGGGGTAAAGAGACCCAGTACTTC. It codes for CSVDGTGGKETQYF.

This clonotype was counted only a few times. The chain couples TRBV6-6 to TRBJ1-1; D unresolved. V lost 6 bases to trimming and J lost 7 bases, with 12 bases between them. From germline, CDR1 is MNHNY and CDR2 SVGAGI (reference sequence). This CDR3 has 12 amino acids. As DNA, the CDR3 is TGTGCCAGCAGCCAACTCCGGGGTGAAGCTTTCTTT. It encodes CASSQLRGEAFF.